The 16 T cell receptor beta chains reported below all come from one sample, sequenced in a study of blood T cell repertoires in COVID-19. This table comes from immunoSEQ multiplex PCR, and its TCRdb copy is limited to in-frame clones, with some not included. The sample lists over 150,000 clones; 85% to 95% were seen once. Material for sequencing was peripheral blood. Receptors were obtained from a man in his forties or fifties with acute or convalescent COVID-19.

V is TRBV28 and J is TRBJ1-5, with TRBD1 as a possible D gene (5 bases). Germline V gene data show CDR1 as MDHEN and CDR2 as SYDVKM. Deletions cut 4 bases from V and 6 bases from J, with 10 bases between. The CDR3 is made up of 13 amino acids. The CDR3 loop reads CASSWGVGQPQHF. For the CDR3, the DNA is TGTGCCAGCAGTTGGGGGGTGGGTCAGCCCCAGCATTTT.

As DNA, the CDR3 is TGTGCCAGCAGTTTAGTCGGTCCGGGGAACACTGAAGCTTTCTTT. Residues: CASSLVGPGNTEAFF. V usage is TRBV27 and J usage is TRBJ1-1; D remains unclear. CDR3 length: 15 residues. V was shortened by 2 bases and J by 1 base, with 11 bases between the two germline ends. The germline gives CDR1 MNHEY, CDR2 SMNVEV (reference sequence).

The chain carries TRBV12-5 and TRBJ2-5; 7 nucleotides match TRBD1. The germline V gene has CDR1 LGHNT and CDR2 FRNRAP. J gave up 0 bases and V 4 bases, and 2 bases lay outside the gene matches. This CDR3 is built from 14 residues. The CDR3 nucleotides are TGTGCTAGTGGTTCTGACAGGGACCAAGAGACCCAGTACTTC. It yields the protein CASGSDRDQETQYF.

Note on this clone: Compared with germline, one end of the junction differs, possibly owing to a read error. At the DNA level, this CDR3 is encoded by other sequences in the same sample as well. The V and J genes are TRBV2 and TRBJ2-7, with D possibly being TRBD2 (5 bases). The germline V gene has CDR1 SNHLY and CDR2 FYNNEI. This CDR3 is built from 10 residues. The CDR3 region is CASSGKEQYF. The CDR3 coding sequence is TGTGCCAGCTCCGGGAAGGAGCAGTACTTT.

The chain has TRBV27 and TRBJ1-4, with 7 bases aligning to TRBD1. V was pared by 3 bases and J by 7 bases, with 11 bases of the junction left unmatched. Germline loops: CDR1 MNHEY, CDR2 SMNVEV (reference sequence). The length of the CDR3 is 16 residues. The CDR3 DNA reads as TGTGCCAGCAGTTTCAGCGACAGGGCGATAGGTGAAAAACTGTTTTTT. Translating it yields CASSFSDRAIGEKLFF.

The chain uses TRBV28 and TRBJ2-7, with 8 bases fitting TRBD2. CDR3 length: 14 amino acids. Germline V CDR1 and CDR2: MDHEN, SYDVKM. After removal of 2 bases from V and 3 bases from J, the junction contained 3 bases not matched to a gene. CDR3 nucleotide sequence: TGTGCCAGCAGTTTAGCGGGAGGCGTCTACGAGCAGTACTTC. It is translated as CASSLAGGVYEQYF.

The chain uses TRBV28 and TRBJ1-6, with D maybe TRBD1 (5 bases). Germline CDR1 reads MDHEN; CDR2 reads SYDVKM. This CDR3 comprises 14 residues. Trimming stripped 2 bases from V and 10 bases from J, with 12 bases between. CDR3 DNA sequence: TGTGCCAGCAGTTTAACCAGGGTCAGGTCACCCCTCCACTTT. Protein product: CASSLTRVRSPLHF. The full variable domain, rest sourced from reference TRBV28 and TRBJ1-6, is DVKVTQSSRYLVKRTGEKVFLECVQDMDHENMFWYRQDPGLGLRLIYFSYDVKMKEKGDIPEGYSVSREKKERFSLILESASTNQTSMYLCASSLTRVRSPLHFGNGTRLTVT.

The chain couples TRBV28 to TRBJ2-5, with D perhaps TRBD2 (6 bases). V lost 6 bases and J lost 1, with 12 bases in between. This CDR3 has 14 residues. The germline V gene encodes CDR1 MDHEN and CDR2 SYDVKM. CDR3: CASRFGGPQETQYF. Here the CDR3 DNA reads TGTGCCAGCAGGTTCGGGGGTCCCCAAGAGACCCAGTACTTC.

This clone came up many times. The rearrangement links TRBV18 to TRBJ1-1, with a possible D match to TRBD1 (5 bases). Trimming removed 2 bases at V and 1 base at J, with 14 bases between. The CDR3 runs to 16 residues. From germline, CDR1 is KGHSH and CDR2 LQKENI. In DNA, the CDR3 is TGTGCCAGCTCACCAGGGTTAGGAGGGGCGAACACTGAAGCTTTCTTT. Protein sequence: CASSPGLGGANTEAFF.

Remarks on this clone: Other DNA sequences in the sample encode the same CDR3. The V and J genes are TRBV2 and TRBJ1-5; D ambiguous. Per the germline V gene, CDR1 is SNHLY and CDR2 is FYNNEI. The CDR3 runs 13 residues. Trimming took 3 bases from V and 5 from J, leaving 8 bases between them. The CDR3 loop reads CASSEGRYQPQHF. CDR3 in DNA: TGTGCCAGCAGTGAGGGCAGGTATCAGCCCCAGCATTTT.

This clone was seen once. The DNA for the CDR3 is TGCGCCAGCAGGGCTAGCGGGAGGGTAGAAGAGACCCAGTACTTC. It codes for CASRASGRVEETQYF. This chain uses TRBV5-1 with TRBJ2-5; 12 positions agree with TRBD2. Losses at the gene ends were 5 bases for V and 3 bases for J; bases not matched to a gene: 5. The CDR3 length is 15 residues. The germline V gene encodes CDR1 SGHRS and CDR2 YFSETQ.

The chain couples TRBV13 to TRBJ1-2, with a possible D match to TRBD1 (6 bases). The CDR3 covers 15 residues. CDR1 and CDR2 (germline): PRHDT, FYEKMQ (reference sequence). V was trimmed by 1 base and J by 4 bases, leaving 13 bases between them. The chain's CDR3 is CASSLAQGDSYGYTF. The DNA for the CDR3 is TGTGCCAGCAGCTTAGCACAGGGAGATAGCTATGGCTACACCTTC.

The rearrangement joins TRBV13 to TRBJ1-3; perhaps TRBD1 as D (5 bases). The V end lost 4 bases, the J end lost 3 bases, and 19 bases lay between the germline ends. Germline values: CDR1 PRHDT, CDR2 FYEKMQ (reference sequence). CDR3 size: 17 residues. The CDR3 spells CASSSGRAGRGGNTIYF. CDR3 bases: TGTGCCAGCAGCTCCGGCCGGGCGGGACGGGGTGGAAACACCATATATTTT.

This chain joins TRBV3-1 (or the pseudogene TRBV3-2) and TRBJ2-1; 12 nucleotides align to TRBD1. The CDR3 has 15 residues. V lost 1 base to trimming and J lost 12 bases; unmatched junction nucleotides: 7. Germline V gene lookup returns CDR1 LGHDT and CDR2 YNNKEL (reference sequence). The CDR3 region has the DNA TGTGCCAGCAGCCAAGCCCCGGGACAGGGGGCGAGGCAGTTCTTC. This gives the protein CASSQAPGQGARQFF.

The chain is built from TRBV20-1 and TRBJ2-3; D gene uncertain. The V end was cut by 8 bases, the J end by 0 bases, with 6 bases between. Per the germline V gene, CDR1 is DFQATT and CDR2 is SNEGSKA (reference sequence). The CDR3 has 11 residues. The CDR3 here is CSPASTDTQYF. The CDR3 DNA is TGCAGTCCAGCGAGCACAGATACGCAGTATTTT.

The rearrangement links TRBV7-2 to TRBJ2-5, with D perhaps matching TRBD1 (5 bases). V lost 2 bases to trimming and J lost 2 bases, with 12 bases between them. The germline V gene has CDR1 SGHTA and CDR2 FQGNSA. The CDR3 length is 15 residues. The CDR3 spells CASSLTTVIQETQYF. The CDR3 DNA reads TGTGCCAGCAGCTTAACGACAGTTATACAAGAGACCCAGTACTTC.